This T cell receptor beta chain emerged from a study of blood T cells in healthy people across ages. General study points: Naive CD4+ cell counts and diversity both ran higher in long-lived than in aged donors. Not knowing donor CMV status may have confounded expanded clonotype changes.

Turning to this clonotype: Its antigen is currently unknown.

A second roughly 6 to 12 cycle PCR used barcoded and J-beta primers. Every single cDNA molecule received a tag from a template-switch adaptor with 12 random nucleotides. From each sample, at least 2.5 million paired-end reads containing CDR3 were obtained. One entry per CDR3 protein, called by TCRdb with MiXCR from the 5' RACE reads. Counted here are around 850,000 distinct CDR3 sequences, approximately 35% occurring once; the ten biggest clones make up 13%. Germline-derived CDR1 and CDR2 are LGHNT and FRNRAP. V was shortened by 6 bases and J by 7 bases, with 13 bases between the two germline ends. The length of the CDR3 is 13 residues.

The origin of this receptor is a young man in good health. The rearrangement joins TRBV12-5 to TRBJ2-1; TRBD2 might be the D (6 bases). Sample: blood. CDR3 region: CASGMTRRNEQFF. CDR3 DNA: TGTGCTAGTGGCATGACTAGGCGGAATGAGCAGTTCTTC.